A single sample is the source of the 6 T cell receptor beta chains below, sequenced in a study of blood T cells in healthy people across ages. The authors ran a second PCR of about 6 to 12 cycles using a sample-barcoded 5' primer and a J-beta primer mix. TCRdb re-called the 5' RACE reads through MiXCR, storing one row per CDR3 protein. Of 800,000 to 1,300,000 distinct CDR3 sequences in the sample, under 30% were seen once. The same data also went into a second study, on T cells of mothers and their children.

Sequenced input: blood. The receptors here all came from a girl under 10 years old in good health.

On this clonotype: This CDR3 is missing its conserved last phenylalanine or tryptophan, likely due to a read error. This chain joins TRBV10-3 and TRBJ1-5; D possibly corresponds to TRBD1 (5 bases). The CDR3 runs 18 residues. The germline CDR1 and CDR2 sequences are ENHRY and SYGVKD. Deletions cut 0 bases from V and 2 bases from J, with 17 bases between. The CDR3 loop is CAISESKTGAGGNQPQHL. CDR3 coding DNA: TGTGCCATCAGTGAGTCTAAAACCGGGGCGGGAGGCAATCAGCCCCAGCATCTT.

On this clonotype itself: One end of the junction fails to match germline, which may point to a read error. CDR3 sequence (DNA): TGTGCCAGCAGTTCGACCTGGACTAGCATAGATACGCAGTATTTT. The encoded protein is CASSSTWTSIDTQYF. The rearrangement links TRBV27 to TRBJ2-3; 8 bases match TRBD2. Germline CDR1 reads MNHEY; CDR2 reads SMNVEV (reference sequence). CDR3 length: 15 amino acids.

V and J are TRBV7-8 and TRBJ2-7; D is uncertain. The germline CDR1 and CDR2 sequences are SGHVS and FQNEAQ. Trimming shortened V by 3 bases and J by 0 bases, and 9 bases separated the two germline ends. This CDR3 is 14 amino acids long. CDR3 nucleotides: TGTGCCAGCAGCTTCATACGGAGCTCCTACGAGCAGTACTTC. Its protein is CASSFIRSSYEQYF.

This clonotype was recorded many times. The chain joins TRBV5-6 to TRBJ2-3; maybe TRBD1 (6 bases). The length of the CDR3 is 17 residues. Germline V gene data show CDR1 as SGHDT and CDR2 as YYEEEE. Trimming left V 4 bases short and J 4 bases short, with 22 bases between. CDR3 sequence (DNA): TGTGCCAGCAGCGGAGAAAAGGGGGTGGACGTGGCAGATACGCAGTATTTT. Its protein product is CASSGEKGVDVADTQYF.

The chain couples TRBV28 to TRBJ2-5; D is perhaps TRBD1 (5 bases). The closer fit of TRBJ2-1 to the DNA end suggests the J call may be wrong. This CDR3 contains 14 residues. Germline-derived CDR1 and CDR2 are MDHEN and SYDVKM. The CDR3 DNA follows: TGTGCCAGCAGTCGCGCAAATCAGGGCAATGAGCAGTTCTTC. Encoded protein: CASSRANQGNEQFF.

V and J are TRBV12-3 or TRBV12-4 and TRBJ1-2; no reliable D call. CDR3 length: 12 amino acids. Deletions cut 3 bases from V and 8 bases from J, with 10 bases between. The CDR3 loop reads CASSFGQAGYTF. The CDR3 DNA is TGTGCCAGCAGTTTCGGGCAAGCGGGCTACACCTTC.